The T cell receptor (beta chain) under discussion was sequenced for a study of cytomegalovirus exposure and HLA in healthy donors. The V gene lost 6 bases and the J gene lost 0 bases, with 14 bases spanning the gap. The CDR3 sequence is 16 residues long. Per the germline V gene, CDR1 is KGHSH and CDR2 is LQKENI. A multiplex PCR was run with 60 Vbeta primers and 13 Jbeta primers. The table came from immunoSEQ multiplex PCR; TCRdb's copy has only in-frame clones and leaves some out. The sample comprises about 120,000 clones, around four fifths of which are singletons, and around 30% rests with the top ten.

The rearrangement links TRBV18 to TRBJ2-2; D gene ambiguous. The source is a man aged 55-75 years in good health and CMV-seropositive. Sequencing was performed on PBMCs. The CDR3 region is CASSPRMLSNTGELFF. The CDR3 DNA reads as TGTGCCAGCTCCCCTAGGATGTTATCGAACACCGGGGAGCTGTTTTTT.